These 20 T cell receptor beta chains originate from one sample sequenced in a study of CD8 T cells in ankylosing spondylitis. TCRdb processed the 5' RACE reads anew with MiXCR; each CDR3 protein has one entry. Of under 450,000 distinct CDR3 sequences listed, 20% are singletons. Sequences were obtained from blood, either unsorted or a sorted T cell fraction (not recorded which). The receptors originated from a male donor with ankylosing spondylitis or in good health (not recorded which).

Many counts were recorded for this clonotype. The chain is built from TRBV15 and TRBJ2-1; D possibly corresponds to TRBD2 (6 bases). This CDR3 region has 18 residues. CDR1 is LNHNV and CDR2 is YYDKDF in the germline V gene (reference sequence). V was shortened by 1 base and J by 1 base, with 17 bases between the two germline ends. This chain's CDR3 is CATSRVRSFAGSYNEQFF. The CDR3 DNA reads TGTGCCACCAGCAGAGTTAGGTCCTTTGCGGGGTCCTACAATGAGCAGTTCTTC.

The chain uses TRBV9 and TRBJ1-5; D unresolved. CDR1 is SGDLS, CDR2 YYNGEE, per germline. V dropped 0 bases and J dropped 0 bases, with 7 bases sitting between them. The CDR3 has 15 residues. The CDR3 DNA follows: TGTGCCAGCAGCGTAGACGGGTATAGCAATCAGCCCCAGCATTTT. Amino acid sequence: CASSVDGYSNQPQHF. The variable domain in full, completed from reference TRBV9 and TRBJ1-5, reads DSGVTQTPKHLITATGQRVTLRCSPRSGDLSVYWYQQSLDQGLQFLIQYYNGEERAKGNILERFSAQQFPDLHSELNLSSLELGDSALYFCASSVDGYSNQPQHFGDGTRLSIL.

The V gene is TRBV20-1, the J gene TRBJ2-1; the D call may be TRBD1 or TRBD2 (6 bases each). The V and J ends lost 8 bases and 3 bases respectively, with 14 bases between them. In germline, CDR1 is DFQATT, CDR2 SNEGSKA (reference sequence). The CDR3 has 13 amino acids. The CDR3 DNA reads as TGCAGTTTCAAAGGGGGGCGCTACAATGAGCAGTTCTTC. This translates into CSFKGGRYNEQFF.

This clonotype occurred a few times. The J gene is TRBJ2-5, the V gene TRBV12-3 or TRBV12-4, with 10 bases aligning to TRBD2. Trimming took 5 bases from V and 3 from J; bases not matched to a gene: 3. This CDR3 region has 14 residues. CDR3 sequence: CASSPGTSEETQYF. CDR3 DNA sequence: TGTGCCAGCAGTCCAGGGACTAGCGAAGAGACCCAGTACTTC.

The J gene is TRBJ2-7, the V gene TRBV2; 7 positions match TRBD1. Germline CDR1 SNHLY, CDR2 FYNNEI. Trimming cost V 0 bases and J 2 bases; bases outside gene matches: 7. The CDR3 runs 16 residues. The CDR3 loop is CASSEATGPEAYEQYF. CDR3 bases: TGTGCCAGCAGTGAAGCGACAGGGCCAGAGGCCTACGAGCAGTACTTC.

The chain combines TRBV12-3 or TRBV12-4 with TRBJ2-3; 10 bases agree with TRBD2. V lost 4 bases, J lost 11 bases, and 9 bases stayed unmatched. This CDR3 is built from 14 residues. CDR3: CASSSPSAGGMQYF. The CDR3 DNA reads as TGTGCCAGCAGTTCACCCTCAGCGGGGGGGATGCAGTATTTT.

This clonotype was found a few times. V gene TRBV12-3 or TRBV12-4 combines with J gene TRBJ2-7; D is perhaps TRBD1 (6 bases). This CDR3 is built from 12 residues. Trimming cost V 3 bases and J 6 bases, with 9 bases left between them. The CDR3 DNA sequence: TGTGCCAGCAGTTTCCAAGGGGGCGAGCAGTACTTC. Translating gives CASSFQGGEQYF.

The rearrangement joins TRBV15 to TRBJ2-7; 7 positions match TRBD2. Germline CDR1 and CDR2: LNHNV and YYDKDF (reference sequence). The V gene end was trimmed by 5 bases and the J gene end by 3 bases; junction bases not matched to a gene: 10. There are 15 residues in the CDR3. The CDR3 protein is CATSLRSGASYEQYF. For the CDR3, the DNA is TGTGCCACCAGCCTCCGGAGCGGGGCAAGCTACGAGCAGTACTTC.

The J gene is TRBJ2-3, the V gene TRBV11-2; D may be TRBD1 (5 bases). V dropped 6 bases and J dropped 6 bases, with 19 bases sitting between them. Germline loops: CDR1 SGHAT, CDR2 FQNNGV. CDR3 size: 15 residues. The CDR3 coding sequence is TGTGCCAGCAGAGATCGCGGTGTAGGGGCTGATACGCAGTATTTT. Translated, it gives CASRDRGVGADTQYF.

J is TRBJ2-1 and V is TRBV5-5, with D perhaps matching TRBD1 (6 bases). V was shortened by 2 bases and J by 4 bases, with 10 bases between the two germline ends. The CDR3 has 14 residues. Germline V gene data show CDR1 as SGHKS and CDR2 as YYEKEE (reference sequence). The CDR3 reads CASSLGQLYNEQFF. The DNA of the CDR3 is TGTGCCAGCAGCTTAGGACAGCTATACAATGAGCAGTTCTTC.

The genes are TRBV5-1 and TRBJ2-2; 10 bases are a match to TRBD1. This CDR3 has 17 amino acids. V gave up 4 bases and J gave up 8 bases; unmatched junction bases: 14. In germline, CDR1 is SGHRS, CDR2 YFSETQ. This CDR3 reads CASSRTGTGALTGELFF. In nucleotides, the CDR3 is TGCGCCAGCAGCCGAACCGGGACAGGGGCTCTTACGGGGGAGCTGTTTTTT. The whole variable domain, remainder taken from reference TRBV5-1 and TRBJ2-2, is KAGVTQTPRYLIKTRGQQVTLSCSPISGHRSVSWYQQTPGQGLQFLFEYFSETQRNKGNFPGRFSGRQFSNSRSEMNVSTLELGDSALYLCASSRTGTGALTGELFFGEGSRLTVL.

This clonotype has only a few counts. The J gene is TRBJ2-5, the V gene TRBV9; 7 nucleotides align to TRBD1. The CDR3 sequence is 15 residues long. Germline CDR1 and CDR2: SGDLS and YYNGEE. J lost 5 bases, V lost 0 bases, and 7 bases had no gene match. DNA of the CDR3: TGTGCCAGCAGCGTAGGGGGGACAGTGGGTGAGACCCAGTACTTC. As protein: CASSVGGTVGETQYF.

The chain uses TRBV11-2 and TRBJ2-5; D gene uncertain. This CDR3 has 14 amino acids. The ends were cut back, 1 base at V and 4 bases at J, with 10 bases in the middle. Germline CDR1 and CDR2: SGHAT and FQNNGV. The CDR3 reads CASSLAVGLETQYF. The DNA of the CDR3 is TGTGCCAGCAGCTTAGCAGTCGGGTTAGAGACCCAGTACTTC.

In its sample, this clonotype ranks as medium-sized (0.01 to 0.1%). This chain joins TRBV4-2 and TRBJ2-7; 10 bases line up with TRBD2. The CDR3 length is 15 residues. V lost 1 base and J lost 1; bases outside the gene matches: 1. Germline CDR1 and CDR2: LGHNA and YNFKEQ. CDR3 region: CASSQGLAGSYEQYF. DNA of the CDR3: TGTGCCAGCAGCCAAGGACTAGCGGGTTCCTACGAGCAGTACTTC.

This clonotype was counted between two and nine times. Here the CDR3 DNA reads TGTGCCAGCAGTGAAGGCAGGAATCAGCCCCAGCATTTT. The encoded protein is CASSEGRNQPQHF. This chain connects TRBV2 to TRBJ1-5; D unclear. The CDR3 has 13 residues. The ends were cut back, 1 base at V and 4 bases at J, with 5 bases in the middle. Germline V gives CDR1 SNHLY, CDR2 FYNNEI.

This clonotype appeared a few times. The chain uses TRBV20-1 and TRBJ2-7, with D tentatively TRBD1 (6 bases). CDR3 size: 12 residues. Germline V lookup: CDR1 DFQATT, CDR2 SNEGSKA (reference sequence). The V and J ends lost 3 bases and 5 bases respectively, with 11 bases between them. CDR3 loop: CSARRGYNEQYF. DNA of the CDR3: TGCAGTGCTAGGAGGGGGTACAACGAGCAGTACTTC.

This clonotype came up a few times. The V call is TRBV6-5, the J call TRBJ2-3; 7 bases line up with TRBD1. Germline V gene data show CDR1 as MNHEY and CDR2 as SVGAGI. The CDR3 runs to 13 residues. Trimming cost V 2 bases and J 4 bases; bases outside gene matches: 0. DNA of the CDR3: TGTGCCAGCAGTTACCAGGGGGCAGATACGCAGTATTTT. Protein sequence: CASSYQGADTQYF.

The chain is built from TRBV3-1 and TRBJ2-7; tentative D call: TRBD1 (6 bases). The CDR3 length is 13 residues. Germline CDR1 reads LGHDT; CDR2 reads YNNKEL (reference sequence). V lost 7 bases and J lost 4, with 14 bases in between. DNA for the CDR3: TGTGCCAGCACCGATCCGGACAGTTACGAGCAGTACTTC. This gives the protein CASTDPDSYEQYF.

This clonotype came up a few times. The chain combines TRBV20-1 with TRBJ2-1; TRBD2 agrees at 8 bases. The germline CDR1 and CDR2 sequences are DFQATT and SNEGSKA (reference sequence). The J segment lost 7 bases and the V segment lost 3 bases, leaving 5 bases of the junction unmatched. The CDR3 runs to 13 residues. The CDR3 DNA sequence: TGCAGTGCTAGCGGGGGGGCCTTTAATGAGCAGTTCTTC. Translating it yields CSASGGAFNEQFF.

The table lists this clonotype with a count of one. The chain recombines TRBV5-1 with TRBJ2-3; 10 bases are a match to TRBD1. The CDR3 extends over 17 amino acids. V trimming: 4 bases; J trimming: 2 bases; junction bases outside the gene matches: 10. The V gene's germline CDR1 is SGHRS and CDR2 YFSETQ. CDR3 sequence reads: CASSPLTGTGVTDTQYF. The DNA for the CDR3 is TGCGCCAGCAGCCCACTTACCGGGACAGGGGTCACAGATACGCAGTATTTT. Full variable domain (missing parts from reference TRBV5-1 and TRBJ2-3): KAGVTQTPRYLIKTRGQQVTLSCSPISGHRSVSWYQQTPGQGLQFLFEYFSETQRNKGNFPGRFSGRQFSNSRSEMNVSTLELGDSALYLCASSPLTGTGVTDTQYFGPGTRLTVL.